This T cell receptor (beta chain) appears in the sequencing data of a study of T cells after yellow fever vaccination. This CDR3 spans 11 amino acids. Germline CDR1 reads MNHEY; CDR2 reads SVGEGT. Trimming removed 10 bases at V and 4 bases at J, with 10 bases between. Each CDR3 protein gets one entry after TCRdb re-called the 5' RACE reads with MiXCR. The sample shows approximately 510,000 distinct CDR3 sequences, roughly 22% of them seen only once. V and J are TRBV6-2 or TRBV6-3 and TRBJ1-1; D ambiguous. The sequences come from PBMCs, collected roughly 23 days after the first yellow fever vaccination. This TCR was sampled from a man aged 18 to 30 who received the YFV17D yellow fever vaccine. CDR3 DNA: TGTGCCACCCTGAGTGTCACTGAAGCTTTCTTT. This codes for CATLSVTEAFF.